The present T cell receptor beta chain was sequenced within a study of blood T cell repertoires in COVID-19. Study at large: Specimens from acute and convalescent COVID-19 originated in the United States, Italy and Spain.

This CDR3 region has 15 residues. The V end lost 4 bases, the J end lost 2 bases, and 13 bases lay between the germline ends. From germline, CDR1 is MDHEN and CDR2 SYDVKM. As originally analysed: Using reference gene primer amplification, nucleated cell counts were estimated. Here immunoSEQ multiplex PCR was the method, and the copy in TCRdb shows in-frame clones only, minus some. The DNA was the basis for D and trimming; V, J and clone size are from that table. The repertoire holds under 80,000 clones, 85% to 90% seen once, with around 1.3% in the top ten. V is TRBV28 and J is TRBJ2-3, with a weak D call TRBD1 (5 bases). This clonotype originated in a human donor in a cohort sampled during active COVID-19. The sequenced sample was peripheral blood. The CDR3 loop is CASSWGDLYTDTQYF. Here the CDR3 DNA reads TGTGCCAGCAGTTGGGGCGATCTTTACACAGATACGCAGTATTTT.